This entry features one T cell receptor beta chain sequence. Its antigen is unknown. The entry originates in a study of blood T cells in healthy people across ages. Trimming took 3 bases from V and 6 from J; bases not matched to a gene: 11. The CDR3 has 19 residues. Germline V gene lookup returns CDR1 MNHEY and CDR2 SVGEGT. Findings and caveats of the study: As naive T cell percentage varied, TCR beta diversity correlated strongly with it.

Primers used in a second PCR of roughly 6 to 12 cycles were a sample-barcoded 5' primer and a J-beta primer mix. TCRdb redid the calling of the 5' RACE reads with MiXCR, one entry per CDR3 protein. The sample lists just over 800,000 distinct CDR3 sequences, under 80% occurring once. The sample consisted of blood. J is TRBJ2-1 and V is TRBV6-2 or TRBV6-3; TRBD2 agrees at 16 bases. This clonotype was obtained from a man in his thirties or forties in good health. Here the CDR3 DNA reads TGTGCCAGCAGTTATTATCCGGGACTAGCGGGGGGGCCGCTCAATGAGCAGTTCTTC. Translation gives CASSYYPGLAGGPLNEQFF.